The TCR beta chain under discussion was sequenced for a study of long-term antiretroviral therapy in people with HIV. Study-level points and caveats: Following ART, diversity rose but still fell short of transplant donor controls.

A note on this clone: Its antigen is undetermined.

A v3.0 immunoSEQ assay was performed at survey level. Clones were read by immunoSEQ multiplex PCR, and TCRdb kept only the in-frame ones, dropping some. The sample gives around 33,000 clones, about four fifths of which show up once; over 6.5% is in the top ten. The CDR3 is 14 amino acids. Germline V gene lookup returns CDR1 MNHNS and CDR2 SASEGT. The V gene lost 5 bases and the J gene lost 2 bases, with 13 bases spanning the gap. The sample in question was unsorted PBMCs, obtained 0.4 years before starting antiretroviral therapy. This sequence originates from a young man with HIV. This chain uses TRBV6-1 with TRBJ2-7; D is perhaps TRBD2 (5 bases). The CDR3 DNA follows: TGTGCCAGCAGTCCCCGAGGAGGTACCTACGAGCAGTACTTC. Amino acid sequence: CASSPRGGTYEQYF.